The next 13 T cell receptor beta chains were all read from a single sample in a study of T cells in Graves' hyperthyroidism and ophthalmopathy. RNA transcripts served as the template for amplifying TCR beta CDR3 regions. Using the HTBI primer set, a first-round RT-PCR was run on the TCR CDR3. Via MiXCR, TCRdb re-called the multiplex PCR reads, giving one row per CDR3 protein. Of about 360,000 distinct CDR3 sequences listed, roughly an eighth are singletons. What was sequenced was blood. The receptors shown here come from a young woman with Graves' hyperthyroidism.

The V gene is TRBV7-2, the J gene TRBJ1-2; 10 bases fit TRBD1. V lost 5 bases, J lost 7 bases, and 10 bases stayed unmatched. Germline V lookup: CDR1 SGHTA, CDR2 FQGNSA. This CDR3 region has 15 residues. CDR3 protein: CASSPPGTGVGGYTF. The DNA of the CDR3 is TGTGCCAGCAGCCCCCCCGGGACAGGGGTCGGTGGCTACACCTTC.

This clonotype was recorded at least ten times. This rearrangement joins TRBV6-2 or TRBV6-3 to TRBJ2-2; no clear D. Per germline, CDR1 MNHEY and CDR2 SVGEGT. The V gene lost 7 bases and the J gene lost 3 bases, with 6 bases spanning the gap. The CDR3 contains 12 residues. CDR3: CASNPHTGELFF. The CDR3 region has the DNA TGTGCCAGCAACCCTCACACCGGGGAGCTGTTTTTT.

This clonotype was detected many times. This chain joins TRBV12-5 and TRBJ1-1; 7 nucleotides match TRBD1. Trimming at V came to 0 bases and at J to 0 bases, leaving 16 bases not matched to a gene. Germline assignment: CDR1 LGHNT and CDR2 FRNRAP. This CDR3 is 20 amino acids long. CDR3 bases: TGTGCTAGTGGTTTGGTCCTTGGCGGTATGCAGGGGGACATGAACACTGAAGCTTTCTTT. Its translation is CASGLVLGGMQGDMNTEAFF. The variable domain in full, with the rest retrieved from reference TRBV12-5 and TRBJ1-1, is DARVTQTPRHKVTEMGQEVTMRCQPILGHNTVFWYRQTMMQGLELLAYFRNRAPLDDSGMPKDRFSAEMPDATLATLKIQPSEPRDSAVYFCASGLVLGGMQGDMNTEAFFGQGTRLTVV.

The genes are TRBV12-3 or TRBV12-4 and TRBJ1-5; 9 positions agree with TRBD1. The CDR3 loop spans 14 amino acids. The junction had 12 bases not matched to a gene; V was cut back by 11 bases and J by 7 bases. In DNA form, the CDR3 reads TGTGCCGGGATCACAGGGGGCGCGGACCAGCCCCAGCATTTT. Encoded protein: CAGITGGADQPQHF.

This clonotype was counted many times. This chain uses TRBV12-3 or TRBV12-4 with TRBJ2-7, with D maybe TRBD2 (5 bases). The CDR3 has 12 residues. With 3 bases removed from V and 7 bases from J, the gap between germline ends came to 10 bases. The CDR3 coding sequence is TGTGCCAGCAGTTTTGTGCCGGGGGAGCAGTACTTC. Residues: CASSFVPGEQYF.

This clonotype has ten or more counts. The chain employs TRBV11-3 and TRBJ2-1; no firm D call. The V gene's germline CDR1 is SGHNT and CDR2 YENEEA. This CDR3 contains 13 residues. The V end lost 5 bases, the J end lost 10 bases, and 15 bases lay between the germline ends. CDR3 in amino acids: CASSPGLFKEQFF. Here the CDR3 DNA reads TGTGCCAGCAGCCCCGGGCTGTTTAAGGAGCAGTTCTTC. Looking up the rest from reference TRBV11-3 and TRBJ2-1 gives the full variable domain: EAGVVQSPRYKIIEKKQPVAFWCNPISGHNTLYWYLQNLGQGPELLIRYENEEAVDDSQLPKDRFSAERLKGVDSTLKIQPAELGDSAVYLCASSPGLFKEQFFGPGTRLTVL.

This clonotype was recorded many times. The rearrangement uses TRBV20-1 and TRBJ2-1, with D possibly TRBD2 on 5 matching bases. Germline lookup yields CDR1 DFQATT and CDR2 SNEGSKA (reference sequence). V gave up 5 bases and J gave up 3 bases, with 5 bases separating them. The CDR3 sequence is 11 residues long. This chain's CDR3 is CSAGGYNEQFF. CDR3 nucleotides: TGCAGTGCTGGAGGCTACAATGAGCAGTTCTTC.

This clonotype turned up a few times. V is TRBV19 and J is TRBJ1-5; 8 bases align to TRBD1. CDR3 length equals 15 residues. The trim removed 5 bases at V and 3 bases at J, leaving 6 bases unmatched. The germline gives CDR1 LNHDA, CDR2 SQIVND (reference sequence). The CDR3 reads CASSSYRGNNQPQHF. The CDR3 DNA sequence: TGTGCCAGTAGTTCGTACAGGGGGAACAATCAGCCCCAGCATTTT.

This clonotype came up many times. CDR3 amino acids: CASSPTGSGQPQHF. In nucleotides, the CDR3 is TGTGCCAGCAGCCCCACAGGGTCAGGTCAGCCCCAGCATTTT. The V gene is TRBV6-1, the J gene TRBJ1-5; D might be TRBD1 (6 bases). V was trimmed by 6 bases and J by 6 bases, leaving 15 bases between them. This CDR3 region has 14 residues. The germline CDR1 and CDR2 sequences are MNHNS and SASEGT.

Ten or more counts support this clonotype. The chain employs TRBV11-2 and TRBJ2-1, with D hard to call. The CDR3 covers 11 residues. Germline CDR1 and CDR2: SGHAT and FQNNGV. V was pared by 5 bases and J by 15 bases, with 14 bases between. The CDR3 region has the DNA TGTGCCAGCAGCCAAGCGACGTTGCGGTTCTTC. This gives the protein CASSQATLRFF. The full variable domain, completed using reference TRBV11-2 and TRBJ2-1, is EAGVAQSPRYKIIEKRQSVAFWCNPISGHATLYWYQQILGQGPKLLIQFQNNGVVDDSQLPKDRFSAERLKGVDSTLKIQPAKLEDSAVYLCASSQATLRFFGPGTRLTVL.

A few counts support this clonotype. The CDR3 spells CASSQVGGANYGYTF. For the CDR3, the DNA is TGTGCCAGCAGCCAAGTCGGAGGAGCTAACTATGGCTACACCTTC. The genes are TRBV14 and TRBJ1-2, with unresolved D. CDR1 and CDR2 from the germline V gene are SGHDN and FVKESK. There are 15 residues in the CDR3. V lost 1 base and J 0 bases, leaving 9 bases between the germline ends.

Ten or more counts support this clonotype. This chain links TRBV3-1 with TRBJ2-1; weak D call: TRBD1 (6 bases). The CDR3 loop spans 16 amino acids. Germline V gives CDR1 LGHDT, CDR2 YNNKEL (reference sequence). Between the trimmed V and J ends, which lost 6 bases and 8 bases, there was a span of 23 bases. The CDR3 DNA reads as TGTGCCAGCAGTCCTTTCGCACAGGGAAATGGTGATGAGCAGTTCTTC. This translates into CASSPFAQGNGDEQFF.

This clonotype was seen repeatedly, ten times or more. The chain combines TRBV18 with TRBJ1-1; tentatively, D is TRBD1 (6 bases). With 5 bases removed from V and 3 bases from J, the gap between germline ends came to 10 bases. Germline CDR1 KGHSH, CDR2 LQKENI. The CDR3 runs to 13 residues. CDR3 DNA: TGTGCCAGCTCAACAGGGTGGGACACTGAAGCTTTCTTT. Protein: CASSTGWDTEAFF. The variable domain in full, with the rest retrieved from reference TRBV18 and TRBJ1-1, is NAGVMQNPRHLVRRRGQEARLRCSPMKGHSHVYWYRQLPEEGLKFMVYLQKENIIDESGMPKERFSAEFPKEGPSILRIQQVVRGDSAAYFCASSTGWDTEAFFGQGTRLTVV.